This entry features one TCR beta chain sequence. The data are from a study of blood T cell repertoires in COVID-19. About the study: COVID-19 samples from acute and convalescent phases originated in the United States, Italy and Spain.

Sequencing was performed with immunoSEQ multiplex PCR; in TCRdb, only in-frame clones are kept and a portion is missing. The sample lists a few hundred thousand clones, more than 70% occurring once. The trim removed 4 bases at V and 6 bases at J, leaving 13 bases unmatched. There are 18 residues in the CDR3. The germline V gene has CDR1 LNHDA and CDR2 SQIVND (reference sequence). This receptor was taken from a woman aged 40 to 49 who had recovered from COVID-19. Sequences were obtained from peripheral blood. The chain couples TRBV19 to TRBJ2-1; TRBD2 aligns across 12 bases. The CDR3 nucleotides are TGTGCCAGTAGTACAAAAGGACTAGCGGGATCTCCTGGCAATGAGCAGTTCTTC. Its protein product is CASSTKGLAGSPGNEQFF. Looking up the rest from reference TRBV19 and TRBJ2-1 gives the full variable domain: DGGITQSPKYLFRKEGQNVTLSCEQNLNHDAMYWYRQDPGQGLRLIYYSQIVNDFQKGDIAEGYSVSREKKESFPLTVTSAQKNPTAFYLCASSTKGLAGSPGNEQFFGPGTRLTVL.